This TCR beta chain was observed in a study of T-cell reconstitution after alpha-beta-depleted transplantation in children. The CDR3 contains 16 residues. V lost 2 bases and J 0 bases, leaving 14 bases between the germline ends. CDR1 and CDR2 from the germline V gene are SGHNT and YYREEE (reference sequence). Preparation of the TCRbeta library was carried out with unique molecular identifiers. One entry per CDR3 protein results from TCRdb running MiXCR on the PCR reads. Among some 640,000 distinct CDR3 sequences listed, roughly 15% were seen once. The chain combines TRBV5-4 with TRBJ1-1; D unresolved. Specimen: PBMCs from the stem cell graft donor, collected from the stem cell graft. This TCR was sampled from a human donor who donated a stem cell graft to a child with acute myeloid leukemia. In DNA, the CDR3 is TGTGCCAGCAGCTTTTTCGGGGAGGGCATGAACACTGAAGCTTTCTTT. Translation: CASSFFGEGMNTEAFF.